The source of this T cell receptor (beta chain) is a study of shared clonotypes between healthy human individuals. Germline V lookup: CDR1 MNHEY, CDR2 SVGAGI. V was shortened by 7 bases and J by 3 bases, with 13 bases between the two germline ends. The CDR3 covers 13 residues. Each sorted subset replicate got 200 ng genomic DNA, approximately 27,000 genomes. Generated by immunoSEQ multiplex PCR, the TCRdb table keeps only in-frame clones and is missing some. The repertoire holds fewer than 1.6 million clones, around 98.5% seen once, with under 0.45% in the top ten. Sequencing was done on a sample of naive CD4+ T cells sorted from blood. Documented subset: CD45RA+ positively selected. The TCR comes from a man aged 25 to 40 in good health. The genes are TRBV6-5 and TRBJ2-7, with D perhaps being TRBD1 or TRBD2 (6 bases each). The CDR3 is CASTPGASYEQYF. In DNA form, the CDR3 reads TGTGCCAGCACCCCGGGGGCAAGCTACGAGCAGTACTTC.